Listed below are T cell receptor beta chains from one sample, sequenced in a study of blood T cells in healthy people across ages. TCRdb reanalysed the 5' RACE reads using MiXCR and keeps one entry per CDR3 protein. The sample carries over 1,500,000 distinct CDR3 sequences, roughly two fifths recorded once. Source material: blood. The receptor set was obtained from a human donor in good health. Each CDR3 is given with its conserved first and last residue. D genes are given only for firm matches. Clone size is given for some rows only: seen once, a few or many times, or a class if the clone is expanded.

j_gene: TRBJ2-7
abundance: few
d_gene: TRBD1
v_gene: TRBV28
CDR3aa: CASSLRGQRREQYF
CDR3nt: TGTGCCAGCAGTTTAAGGGGACAGAGGAGGGAGCAGTACTTC

j_gene: TRBJ2-3
abundance: -
d_gene: -
v_gene: TRBV5-1
CDR3aa: CASRQGETDTQYF
CDR3nt: TGCGCCAGCAGACAGGGTGAGACAGATACGCAGTATTTT

j_gene: TRBJ2-1
abundance: -
d_gene: -
v_gene: TRBV9
CDR3aa: CASSPIPRGTNEQFF
CDR3nt: TGTGCCAGCAGCCCCATTCCGAGAGGTACCAATGAGCAGTTCTTC

j_gene: TRBJ2-7
abundance: -
d_gene: TRBD1
v_gene: TRBV20-1
CDR3aa: CSARVQGSPYEQYF
CDR3nt: TGCAGTGCTAGAGTACAGGGGTCCCCCTACGAGCAGTACTTC

j_gene: TRBJ1-2
abundance: few
d_gene: -
v_gene: TRBV28
CDR3aa: CASSLTRDTRRYGYTF
CDR3nt: TGTGCCAGCAGTTTAACCCGGGACACTCGCCGTTATGGCTACACCTTC

j_gene: TRBJ1-2
abundance: many
d_gene: -
v_gene: TRBV3-1
CDR3aa: CASSQDQGYGYTF
CDR3nt: TGCGCCAGCAGCCAAGACCAAGGCTATGGCTACACCTTC

j_gene: TRBJ1-2
abundance: few
d_gene: -
v_gene: TRBV11-2
CDR3aa: CASSLDQGLGYGYTF
CDR3nt: TGTGCCAGCAGCTTAGATCAGGGGCTGGGATATGGCTACACCTTC

j_gene: TRBJ1-2
abundance: -
d_gene: -
v_gene: TRBV3-1
CDR3aa: CASSQARVPYGYTF
CDR3nt: TGTGCCAGCAGCCAAGCCAGGGTCCCCTATGGCTACACCTTC

j_gene: TRBJ1-2
abundance: -
d_gene: -
v_gene: TRBV7-2
CDR3aa: CASSLDLVYGYTF
CDR3nt: TGTGCCAGCAGCTTAGACTTGGTTTATGGCTACACCTTC

j_gene: TRBJ2-1
abundance: -
d_gene: -
v_gene: TRBV6-2/TRBV6-3
CDR3aa: CASSFRMSYNEQFF
CDR3nt: TGTGCCAGTAGTTTCCGGATGTCCTACAATGAGCAGTTCTTC

j_gene: TRBJ2-3
abundance: few
d_gene: -
v_gene: TRBV7-3
CDR3aa: CASSPRGGPFTDTQYF
CDR3nt: TGTGCCAGCAGCCCCCGTGGGGGCCCATTCACAGATACGCAGTATTTT

j_gene: TRBJ2-6
abundance: many
d_gene: TRBD1
v_gene: TRBV20-1
CDR3aa: CSASDRGPSGANVLTF
CDR3nt: TGCAGTGCTAGTGACAGGGGGCCTTCTGGGGCCAACGTCCTGACTTTC

j_gene: TRBJ2-1
abundance: few
d_gene: -
v_gene: TRBV5-4
CDR3aa: CASNPTLDRDNEQFF
CDR3nt: TGTGCCAGCAACCCTACCCTCGACAGAGACAATGAGCAGTTCTTC

j_gene: TRBJ2-7
abundance: few
d_gene: -
v_gene: TRBV18
CDR3aa: CASSPAAGSSYEQYF
CDR3nt: TGTGCCAGCTCACCGGCAGCGGGCTCCTCCTACGAGCAGTACTTC

j_gene: TRBJ2-7
abundance: -
d_gene: -
v_gene: TRBV2
CDR3aa: CASSGRGRWDGSYEQYF
CDR3nt: TGTGCCAGCAGCGGAAGGGGGAGATGGGACGGATCCTACGAGCAGTACTTC

j_gene: TRBJ1-2
abundance: many
d_gene: -
v_gene: TRBV29-1
CDR3aa: CSVASLYYGYTF
CDR3nt: TGCAGCGTTGCAAGCCTTTACTATGGCTACACCTTC

j_gene: TRBJ2-7
abundance: few
d_gene: TRBD1
v_gene: TRBV5-1
CDR3aa: CASSWDSPGGEQYF
CDR3nt: TGCGCCAGCAGCTGGGACAGCCCGGGCGGCGAGCAGTACTTC

j_gene: TRBJ2-7
abundance: -
d_gene: -
v_gene: TRBV7-9
CDR3aa: CASSPPVSGKYEQYF
CDR3nt: TGTGCCAGTTCCCCCCCGGTTAGCGGAAAATACGAGCAGTACTTC

j_gene: TRBJ2-5
abundance: few
d_gene: -
v_gene: TRBV4-2
CDR3aa: CASSQDEGGGETQYF
CDR3nt: TGTGCCAGCAGCCAAGATGAGGGAGGTGGGGAGACCCAGTACTTC

j_gene: TRBJ1-2
abundance: -
d_gene: TRBD1
v_gene: TRBV9
CDR3aa: CASSVDPGGGGYTF
CDR3nt: TGTGCCAGCAGCGTAGACCCAGGGGGAGGGGGCTACACCTTC

j_gene: TRBJ1-2
abundance: few
d_gene: TRBD1
v_gene: TRBV6-6
CDR3aa: CASSYGGQVYGYTF
CDR3nt: TGTGCCAGCAGTTACGGGGGACAGGTCTATGGCTACACCTTC

j_gene: TRBJ2-5
abundance: -
d_gene: TRBD2
v_gene: TRBV11-3
CDR3aa: CASSLAKLADPRETQYF
CDR3nt: TGTGCCAGCAGCTTAGCCAAACTAGCGGACCCCCGAGAGACCCAGTACTTC

j_gene: TRBJ2-3
abundance: -
d_gene: TRBD1
v_gene: TRBV12-3/TRBV12-4
CDR3aa: CASSDDRGLWTDTQYF
CDR3nt: TGTGCCAGCAGCGACGACAGGGGGCTTTGGACAGATACGCAGTATTTT

j_gene: TRBJ1-1
abundance: few
d_gene: -
v_gene: TRBV5-1
CDR3aa: CASSLAAAAEAFF
CDR3nt: TGCGCCAGCAGCTTGGCGGCCGCCGCTGAAGCTTTCTTT

j_gene: TRBJ2-5
abundance: -
d_gene: -
v_gene: TRBV7-9
CDR3aa: CASSLGAGPPYNEQYF
CDR3nt: TGTGCCAGCAGCTTAGGGGCGGGTCCTCCCTACAATGAGCAGTACTTC

j_gene: TRBJ2-1
abundance: -
d_gene: TRBD1
v_gene: TRBV5-1
CDR3aa: CASSHTGGARYNEQFF
CDR3nt: TGCGCCAGCAGCCACACAGGGGGCGCAAGGTACAATGAGCAGTTCTTC

j_gene: TRBJ2-7
abundance: many
d_gene: TRBD1
v_gene: TRBV7-9
CDR3aa: CASSHRDRVYEQYF
CDR3nt: TGTGCCAGCAGCCACCGGGACAGGGTCTACGAGCAGTACTTC